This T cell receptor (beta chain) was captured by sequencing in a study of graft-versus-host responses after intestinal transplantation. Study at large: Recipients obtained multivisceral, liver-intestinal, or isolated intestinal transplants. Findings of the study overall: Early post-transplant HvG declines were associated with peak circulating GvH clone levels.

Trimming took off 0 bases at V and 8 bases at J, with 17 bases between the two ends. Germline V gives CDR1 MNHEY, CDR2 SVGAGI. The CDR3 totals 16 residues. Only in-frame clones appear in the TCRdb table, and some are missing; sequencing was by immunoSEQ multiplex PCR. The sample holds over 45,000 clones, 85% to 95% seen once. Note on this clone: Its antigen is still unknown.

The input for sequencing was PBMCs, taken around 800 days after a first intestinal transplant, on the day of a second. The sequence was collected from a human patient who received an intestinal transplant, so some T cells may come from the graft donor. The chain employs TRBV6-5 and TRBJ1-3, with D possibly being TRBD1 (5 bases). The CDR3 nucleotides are TGTGCCAGCAGTTACTCGGGCGACAGCCTTGGGGACACCATATATTTT. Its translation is CASSYSGDSLGDTIYF.